The 9 T cell receptor beta chains reported below all come from one sample, sequenced in a study of Ad26.COV2.S vaccination and SARS-CoV-2 variants. Only in-frame clones appear in the TCRdb table, and some are missing; sequencing was by immunoSEQ multiplex PCR. The table shows roughly 420,000 clones, with 85% to 90% occurring only once. Documented treatment: some 19 received Ad26.COV2.S at low or high dose, single or two shots; roughly five received placebo; per-sample allocation not given. Sampling happened 63 days after the first vaccine or placebo injection. The sequences come from peripheral blood, collected in a trial of Ad26.COV2.S vaccine versus placebo. The receptors shown here come from a person between 18 and 65 years old who received the Ad26.COV2.S COVID-19 vaccine or a placebo.

A single count supports this clone. The gene calls are TRBV3-1 (or the pseudogene TRBV3-2) and TRBJ2-7; 12 bases map to TRBD1. V shed 6 bases, J shed 2 bases, and the junction held 2 bases outside the gene matches. Germline CDR1 reads LGHDT; CDR2 reads YNNKEL (reference sequence). The CDR3 totals 14 residues. CDR3 amino acids: CASRGTGGTYEQYF. DNA for the CDR3: TGTGCCAGCAGGGGGACAGGGGGCACCTACGAGCAGTACTTC.

The CDR3, as DNA: TGCGCCAGCAGCCAAGGTGTGCTCAGTGTAGCTAACTATGGCTACACCTTC. It specifies CASSQGVLSVANYGYTF. The chain has TRBV4-3 and TRBJ1-2, with D unresolved. V was clipped by 1 base and J by 0 bases, with 15 bases between them. The CDR3 is made up of 17 amino acids. Germline CDR1 is LGHNA and CDR2 is YSLEER.

The V gene is TRBV6-5, the J gene TRBJ2-5, with 8 bases matching TRBD1. Germline V gene lookup returns CDR1 MNHEY and CDR2 SVGAGI. The CDR3 totals 15 residues. V trimming: 0 bases; J trimming: 9 bases; junction bases outside the gene matches: 9. CDR3 coding DNA: TGTGCCAGCAGTTACTCTACGACAGGGGATTCTCCCCAGTACTTC. This sequence encodes CASSYSTTGDSPQYF.

The chain has TRBV7-9 and TRBJ2-3; D gene uncertain. This CDR3 is 14 amino acids long. CDR1 and CDR2 (germline): SEHNR, FQNEAQ (reference sequence). V was cut by 3 bases and J by 0 bases, with 7 bases left in between. The CDR3 coding sequence is TGTGCCAGCAGCTTCACCGATAGCACAGATACGCAGTATTTT. Translating it yields CASSFTDSTDTQYF.

This chain joins TRBV27 and TRBJ2-1, with TRBD2 matching over 10 bases. The CDR3 covers 15 residues. Germline lookup yields CDR1 MNHEY and CDR2 SMNVEV (reference sequence). Germline trimming cut 8 bases from V and 8 bases from J; bases unmatched to any gene: 12. The CDR3 coding sequence is TGTGCCAGCCTAGAAGCGGGGGGGCCTGGGGATGAGCAGTTCTTC. The encoded protein is CASLEAGGPGDEQFF.

The genes are TRBV5-6 and TRBJ2-5; 8 bases line up with TRBD2. The germline V gene encodes CDR1 SGHDT and CDR2 YYEEEE. Germline trimming cut 4 bases from V and 9 bases from J; bases unmatched to any gene: 20. The CDR3 sequence is 17 residues long. The CDR3 sequence is CASSRDGPGLGTQAQYF. CDR3 in DNA: TGTGCCAGCAGCCGGGACGGACCGGGACTAGGTACTCAGGCCCAGTACTTC.

The chain employs TRBV19 and TRBJ1-1, with D tentatively TRBD1 (6 bases). The V end was cut by 10 bases, the J end by 0 bases, with 21 bases between. Germline CDR1 reads LNHDA; CDR2 reads SQIVND (reference sequence). The CDR3 is 16 amino acids. DNA for the CDR3: TGTGCCACCAGAGGGCGGGGAGGGGGAATGAACACTGAAGCTTTCTTT. Translation gives CATRGRGGGMNTEAFF.

This clone was counted between two and nine times. The CDR3: CASSRSADQPQHF. The CDR3 DNA reads as TGTGCCAGCAGTCGGTCAGCGGATCAGCCCCAGCATTTT. The chain couples TRBV2 to TRBJ1-5; D uncertain. Germline V CDR1 and CDR2: SNHLY, FYNNEI. V lost 5 bases and J 5 bases, leaving 10 bases between the germline ends. There are 13 residues in the CDR3. Looking up the rest from reference TRBV2 and TRBJ1-5 gives the full variable domain: EPEVTQTPSHQVTQMGQEVILRCVPISNHLYFYWYRQILGQKVEFLVSFYNNEISEKSEIFDDQFSVERPDGSNFTLKIRSTKLEDSAMYFCASSRSADQPQHFGDGTRLSIL.

This chain uses TRBV7-2 with TRBJ2-3; perhaps TRBD1 as D (5 bases). CDR3 length: 15 residues. The V gene's germline CDR1 is SGHTA and CDR2 FQGNSA. Between the trimmed V and J ends, which lost 7 bases and 2 bases, there was a span of 16 bases. The DNA for the CDR3 is TGTGCCAGCAAAAATTGGGGCAGGTTCACAGATACGCAGTATTTT. This gives the protein CASKNWGRFTDTQYF.